These 19 T cell receptor beta chains originate from one sample sequenced in a study of vaccination and CD4 T cells after COVID-19. The antigens for these receptors are not known. With the Oncomine TCR Beta short-read assay, DNA from cultured CD4+ T cells was sequenced. TCRdb re-called the PCR reads through MiXCR, storing one row per CDR3 protein. The table shows about 25,000 distinct CDR3 sequences, with over 45% occurring only once. Specified treatment: roughly 10-day PBMC culture with coronavirus spike peptide pools or control peptides (ViraFEST assay). The sequencing input was CD4+ T cells from blood, cultured in vitro. These receptor sequences come from a human donor who had recovered from COVID-19.

This clonotype was found a few times. V usage is TRBV6-1 and J usage is TRBJ1-1; the D gene is possibly TRBD1 (6 bases). Germline CDR1 MNHNS, CDR2 SASEGT. CDR3 length equals 13 residues. Trimming removed 3 bases at V and 7 bases at J, with 12 bases between. Written as DNA, the CDR3 is TGTGCCAGCAGTGAGTCGGGGGGGCTTGAAGCTTTCTTT. It encodes CASSESGGLEAFF.

This clonotype was observed a handful of times. This chain joins TRBV19 and TRBJ1-3; 8 bases agree with TRBD1. V lost 7 bases to trimming and J lost 8 bases; unmatched junction nucleotides: 7. CDR1 is LNHDA, CDR2 SQIVND, per germline (reference sequence). This CDR3 spans 13 amino acids. The CDR3 is CASTTADRDTIYF. Here the CDR3 DNA reads TGTGCCAGTACGACCGCGGACAGGGACACCATATATTTT.

This sequence joins TRBV28 and TRBJ2-7; TRBD2 matches 8 bases. The CDR3 sequence is 15 residues long. V was clipped by 3 bases and J by 7 bases; unmatched bases: 11. Germline V gene sequence: CDR1 MDHEN, CDR2 SYDVKM. For the CDR3, the DNA is TGTGCCAGCAGTTTGATGGGGACCGGGACTAGGGAGCAGTACTTC. Protein sequence: CASSLMGTGTREQYF.

The chain uses TRBV5-1 and TRBJ1-1; no reliable D call. The CDR3 runs 13 residues. The V end lost 2 bases, the J end lost 2 bases, and 7 bases lay between the germline ends. The germline gives CDR1 SGHRS, CDR2 YFSETQ. The CDR3 region has the DNA TGCGCCAGCAGCTTCGACACCAACACTGAAGCTTTCTTT. Translated: CASSFDTNTEAFF.

This chain uses TRBV24-1 with TRBJ1-1, with D perhaps matching TRBD1 (5 bases). CDR1 KGHDR and CDR2 SFDVKD come from the germline V gene. The CDR3 spans 14 residues. With 5 bases removed from V and 1 base from J, the gap between germline ends came to 10 bases. CDR3 sequence: CATSAGGRNTEAFF. The CDR3 DNA follows: TGTGCCACCAGTGCGGGGGGGAGGAACACTGAAGCTTTCTTT.

There are a few counts of this clonotype. The chain employs TRBV6-1 and TRBJ1-1; 8 bases fit TRBD1. V lost 7 bases and J lost 0; bases outside the gene matches: 4. CDR3 size: 14 residues. The germline gives CDR1 MNHNS, CDR2 SASEGT. This chain's CDR3 is CASNDRGMNTEAFF. CDR3 coding DNA: TGTGCCAGCAACGACAGGGGAATGAACACTGAAGCTTTCTTT.

The chain carries TRBV5-1 and TRBJ2-5; D is unclear. The CDR3 is made up of 14 amino acids. In germline, CDR1 is SGHRS, CDR2 YFSETQ. Trimming left V 1 base short and J 0 bases short, with 7 bases between. In DNA, the CDR3 is TGCGCCAGCAGCTTGCGGCCCCACCAAGAGACCCAGTACTTC. This translates into CASSLRPHQETQYF.

In its sample, this clonotype was seen a few times. The CDR3 bases are TGCGCCAGCAGCCGGACTAGTGCCGCCGAGCAGTACTTC. Translated: CASSRTSAAEQYF. This sequence joins TRBV4-1 and TRBJ2-7, with TRBD2 matching 7 bases. The CDR3 length is 13 residues. V was pared by 4 bases and J by 6 bases, with 6 bases of the junction left unmatched. Looked up from germline, CDR1 is MGHRA and CDR2 is YSYEKL.

V usage is TRBV6-1 and J usage is TRBJ2-5, with D unclear. Germline CDR1 reads MNHNS; CDR2 reads SASEGT. CDR3 length: 12 amino acids. Trimming left V 5 bases short and J 4 bases short, with 8 bases between. The CDR3 sequence is CASSPDGETQYF. The CDR3 coding sequence is TGTGCCAGCAGTCCGGACGGAGAGACCCAGTACTTC.

This clonotype was observed once. The chain couples TRBV6-1 to TRBJ2-3; 13 positions agree with TRBD2. Germline-derived CDR1 and CDR2 are MNHNS and SASEGT. J was trimmed by 2 bases and V by 6 bases; bases with no gene match: 11. The length of the CDR3 is 18 residues. CDR3 protein: CASRTPPGLAGSTDTQYF. The CDR3 nucleotides read TGTGCCAGCAGGACGCCGCCGGGACTAGCGGGATCCACAGATACGCAGTATTTT.

This chain links TRBV7-2 with TRBJ2-5; D gene ambiguous. CDR3 length: 11 amino acids. Trimming stripped 1 base from V and 7 bases from J, with 4 bases between. Germline V gene lookup returns CDR1 SGHTA and CDR2 FQGNSA. CDR3 DNA: TGTGCCAGCAGCTTAGGTGGGACCCAGTACTTC. Translating it yields CASSLGGTQYF.

The V gene is TRBV6-1, the J gene TRBJ2-2, with no clear D. Germline V gene sequence: CDR1 MNHNS, CDR2 SASEGT. The CDR3 runs to 14 residues. The V and J ends lost 8 bases and 7 bases respectively, with 17 bases between them. Written as DNA, the CDR3 is TGTGCCAGCCTTCCGAGTCCCTTTATCGGGGAGCTGTTTTTT. Translated: CASLPSPFIGELFF.

This chain links TRBV6-5 with TRBJ2-7; 9 bases line up with TRBD2. Germline V gene data show CDR1 as MNHEY and CDR2 as SVGAGI. With 4 bases clipped from V and 2 bases from J, the junction kept 6 bases outside the gene matches. This CDR3 has 15 amino acids. CDR3 DNA: TGTGCCAGCAGTTCCGGGACTAGCAGACCCTACGAGCAGTACTTC. Translation gives CASSSGTSRPYEQYF.

The CDR3 region has the DNA TGTGCCAGCAGCGATCGGAGACACTACGAGCAGTACTTC. Its translation: CASSDRRHYEQYF. V usage is TRBV5-4 and J usage is TRBJ2-7; D gene uncertain. This CDR3 is built from 13 residues. V dropped 4 bases and J dropped 3 bases, with 11 bases sitting between them. CDR1 is SGHNT and CDR2 is YYREEE in the germline V gene (reference sequence).

This CDR3 reads CASSVGGFSSYNSPLHF. For the CDR3, the DNA is TGTGCCAGCAGCGTAGGAGGGTTTAGCTCCTATAATTCACCCCTCCACTTT. V is TRBV9 and J is TRBJ1-6; D uncertain. Germline V gives CDR1 SGDLS, CDR2 YYNGEE. This CDR3 has 17 residues. The V gene lost 0 bases and the J gene lost 0 bases, with 10 bases spanning the gap.

This clonotype was observed once. The chain employs TRBV21-1 and TRBJ2-2; TRBD1 is taken as the D call from the table, unchecked against the DNA. TRBV21-1 is assigned pseudogene status. The CDR3 runs 18 residues. The chain's CDR3 is CASSTGGRGLGNTGELFF. As DNA, the CDR3 is TGTGCCAGCAGCACGGGAGGTAGGGGGCTGGGGAACACCGGGGAGCTGTTTTTT.

J is TRBJ1-2 and V is TRBV29-1; D not certain. The CDR3 has 13 amino acids. Germline CDR1 is SQVTM and CDR2 is ANQGSEA. Trimming shortened V by 0 bases and J by 2 bases, and 7 bases separated the two germline ends. CDR3 region: CSVEDRVNYGYTF. The DNA for the CDR3 is TGCAGCGTTGAAGATCGAGTAAACTATGGCTACACCTTC.

The V call is TRBV24-1, the J call TRBJ2-2; possibly TRBD1 or TRBD2 for D (5 bases each). Germline V gene data show CDR1 as KGHDR and CDR2 as SFDVKD. The length of the CDR3 is 14 residues. The V and J ends lost 4 bases and 5 bases respectively, with 10 bases between them. The CDR3 spells CATSEFGGTGELFF. Written as DNA, the CDR3 is TGTGCCACCAGTGAGTTTGGGGGAACCGGGGAGCTGTTTTTT.

This clonotype was observed a handful of times. This chain connects TRBV24-1 to TRBJ1-1; possibly TRBD1 for D (6 bases). V was clipped by 4 bases and J by 3 bases, with 20 bases between them. The V gene's germline CDR1 is KGHDR and CDR2 SFDVKD. The CDR3 contains 17 residues. For the CDR3, the DNA is TGTGCCACCAGTGAGTCAGGGGAGAAACAGCCTTACACTGAAGCTTTCTTT. Translating it yields CATSESGEKQPYTEAFF.